The present T cell receptor beta chain was sequenced within a study of blood T cell repertoires in COVID-19. Whole-study context: Sites in the United States, Italy and Spain provided acute and convalescent COVID-19 samples. Nucleic acid was either cDNA or gDNA, and it came from T cells, B-cell-depleted T cells, or PBMCs.

This clone was recorded a few times. At one of its ends the junction is not consistent with the germline gene, which may arise from a read error. How the authors handled the data: From reference gene primer amplification, estimates of nucleated cell counts were derived. TCRdb's copy holds only in-frame clones and misses some; the assay was immunoSEQ multiplex PCR. That table supplies the V and J calls and clone size; D and trimming were determined from the DNA. Of 65,000 to 95,000 clones listed, about 88% are singletons. The CDR3 has 12 residues. Per germline, CDR1 KGHDR and CDR2 SFDVKD. The chain is built from TRBV24-1 and TRBJ2-1; a possible D gene is TRBD1 (6 bases). The receptor comes from a man aged 65 to 85 with active or convalescent COVID-19. Sequencing used peripheral blood. DNA of the CDR3: TGTGCCACCAGTGACCCAGGGGCCCCAGGACTCTTC. The encoded protein is CATSDPGAPGLF.